This T cell receptor beta chain was obtained from a study of response to subunit inactivated influenza vaccine. Points from the study as a whole: With each seasonal influenza vaccination, the authors suggested, few new T cells are recruited.

The CDR3 loop spans 15 amino acids. Trimming cost V 5 bases and J 4 bases; bases outside gene matches: 8. Germline V gives CDR1 MNHNS, CDR2 SASEGT. One entry per CDR3 protein results from TCRdb running MiXCR on the RT-PCR reads. The data hold 400,000 to 650,000 distinct CDR3 sequences, with around 7.9% observed a single time. The sample holds many counts of this clonotype. The antigen remains undetermined. The receptor's source is a man between 50 and 69 years old who received an inactivated influenza vaccine. This chain links TRBV6-1 with TRBJ1-3, with 7 bases fitting TRBD1. Sequences were derived from PBMCs from blood, sampled less than 30 months after vaccination. CDR3 region: CASSPIQGSGNTIYF. As DNA, the CDR3 is TGTGCCAGCAGTCCCATACAGGGGTCCGGAAACACCATATATTTT.